The clone carrying this TCR beta chain was counted only a few times. The data were taken from a study of human T cells and chemical hapten exposure. One entry per CDR3 protein results from TCRdb running MiXCR on the 5' RACE reads. This sample has approximately 110,000 distinct CDR3 sequences, with more than 15% found just once. The V gene's germline CDR1 is SGHVS and CDR2 FNYEAQ. The CDR3 is made up of 13 amino acids. Trimming pared 0 bases from V and 6 bases from J, leaving 9 bases between. Unfractionated whole blood yielded total RNA. The TCR sequence derives from a human donor in good health. J is TRBJ2-7 and V is TRBV7-6; D tentatively fits TRBD1 or TRBD2 (6 bases each). Written as DNA, the CDR3 is TGTGCCAGCAGCTTAGCCCGGGGGCGCGAGCAGTACTTC. As protein: CASSLARGREQYF. Variable domain in full (rest from reference TRBV7-6 and TRBJ2-7): GAGVSQSPRYKVTKRGQDVALRCDPISGHVSLYWYRQALGQGPEFLTYFNYEAQQDKSGLPNDRFSAERPEGSISTLTIQRTEQRDSAMYRCASSLARGREQYFGPGTRLTVT.